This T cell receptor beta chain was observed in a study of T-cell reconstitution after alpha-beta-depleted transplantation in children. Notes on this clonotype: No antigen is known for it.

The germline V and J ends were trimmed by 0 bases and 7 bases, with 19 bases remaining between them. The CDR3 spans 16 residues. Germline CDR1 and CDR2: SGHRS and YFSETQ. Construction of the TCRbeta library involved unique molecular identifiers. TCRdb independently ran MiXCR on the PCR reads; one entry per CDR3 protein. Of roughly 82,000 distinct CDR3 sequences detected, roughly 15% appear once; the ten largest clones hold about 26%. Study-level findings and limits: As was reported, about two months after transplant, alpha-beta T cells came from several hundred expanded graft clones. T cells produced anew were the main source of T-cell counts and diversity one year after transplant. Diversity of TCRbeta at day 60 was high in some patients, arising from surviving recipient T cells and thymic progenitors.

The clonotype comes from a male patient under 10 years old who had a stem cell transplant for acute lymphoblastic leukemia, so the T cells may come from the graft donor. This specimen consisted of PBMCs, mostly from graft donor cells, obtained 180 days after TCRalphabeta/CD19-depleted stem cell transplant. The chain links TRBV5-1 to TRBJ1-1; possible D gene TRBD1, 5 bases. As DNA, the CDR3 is TGCGCCAGCAGCTTGGTGGAGCTACAGGTTCTCCATGAAGCTTTCTTT. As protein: CASSLVELQVLHEAFF.